This TCR beta chain was recovered during a study of regulatory T cells in long-lasting Graves disease. Findings and limits, study-wide: Preferential use of TRBV28, TRBJ1-2 and TRBJ2-5 was seen in persistent disease.

In its sample, this clonotype was seen many times. Its antigen is undetermined. Time point noted: newly diagnosed GD, antithyroid drugs for less than 3 months. Generation of the TCR library employed RNA extracted from PBMCs. Arm-PCR with iRepertoire HTBI primers amplified the CDR3 regions for these TCR beta libraries. TCRdb passed the multiplex PCR reads through MiXCR, listing each CDR3 protein once. The table lists approximately 540,000 distinct CDR3 sequences, approximately 12% of them singletons. The CDR3 sequence is 13 residues long. In germline, CDR1 is MNHEY, CDR2 SVGAGI. Trimming stripped 0 bases from V and 8 bases from J, with 7 bases between. These data were likewise used in another study, on T cells in Graves' hyperthyroidism and ophthalmopathy. That paper notes: Each diagnosis was grounded in clinical symptoms, serum thyroxine and TRAb, thyroid ultrasound, and orbital computed tomography. In the first-round RT-PCR of the TCR CDR3, the HTBI primer set was used. Prediction of ophthalmopathy progression came a median approximately 6.5 months pre-onset.

The sequencing used peripheral blood mononuclear cells (PBMCs), collected at new diagnosis, from a patient treated with antithyroid drugs. The sequence derives from a woman in her 30s with Graves disease. The genes are TRBV6-5 and TRBJ1-4; no firm D call. This CDR3 is CASSYSGREKLFF. The CDR3 region has the DNA TGTGCCAGCAGTTACTCGGGCAGAGAAAAACTGTTTTTT.